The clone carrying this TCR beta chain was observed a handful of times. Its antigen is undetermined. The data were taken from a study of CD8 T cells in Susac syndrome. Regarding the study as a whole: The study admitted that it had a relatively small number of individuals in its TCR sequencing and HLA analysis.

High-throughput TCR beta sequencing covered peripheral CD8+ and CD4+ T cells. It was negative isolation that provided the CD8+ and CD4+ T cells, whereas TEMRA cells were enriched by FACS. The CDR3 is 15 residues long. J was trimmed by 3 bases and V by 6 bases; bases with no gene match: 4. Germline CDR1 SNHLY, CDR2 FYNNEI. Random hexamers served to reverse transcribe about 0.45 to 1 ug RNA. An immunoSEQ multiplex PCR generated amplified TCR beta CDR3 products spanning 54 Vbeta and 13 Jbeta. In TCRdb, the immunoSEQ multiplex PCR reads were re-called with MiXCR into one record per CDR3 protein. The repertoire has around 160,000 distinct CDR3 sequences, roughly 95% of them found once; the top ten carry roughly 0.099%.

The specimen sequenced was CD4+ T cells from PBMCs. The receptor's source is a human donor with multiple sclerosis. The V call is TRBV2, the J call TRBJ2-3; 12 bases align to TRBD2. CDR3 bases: TGTGCCAGCAGCGTGGGGACTAGCGGGACAGATACGCAGTATTTT. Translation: CASSVGTSGTDTQYF.